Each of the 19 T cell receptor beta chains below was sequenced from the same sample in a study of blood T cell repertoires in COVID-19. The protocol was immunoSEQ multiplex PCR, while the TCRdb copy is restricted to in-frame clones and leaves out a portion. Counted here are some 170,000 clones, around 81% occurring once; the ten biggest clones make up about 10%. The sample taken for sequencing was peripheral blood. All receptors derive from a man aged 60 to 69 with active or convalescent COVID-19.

The CDR3 loop is CASSPRQATTNEKLFF. The CDR3 nucleotides are TGTGCCAGCAGTCCCAGACAGGCTACAACTAATGAAAAACTGTTTTTT. V and J are TRBV6-6 and TRBJ1-4, with D possibly being TRBD1 (6 bases). Per the germline V gene, CDR1 is MNHNY and CDR2 is SVGAGI (reference sequence). The length of the CDR3 is 16 residues. V lost 5 bases to trimming and J lost 0 bases, with 13 bases between them.

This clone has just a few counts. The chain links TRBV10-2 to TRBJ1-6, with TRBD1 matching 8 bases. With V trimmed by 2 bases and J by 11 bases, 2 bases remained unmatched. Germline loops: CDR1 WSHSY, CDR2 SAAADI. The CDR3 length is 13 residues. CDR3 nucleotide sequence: TGCGCCAGCAGTGAGACAGGGGGTGCACCCCTCCACTTT. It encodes CASSETGGAPLHF.

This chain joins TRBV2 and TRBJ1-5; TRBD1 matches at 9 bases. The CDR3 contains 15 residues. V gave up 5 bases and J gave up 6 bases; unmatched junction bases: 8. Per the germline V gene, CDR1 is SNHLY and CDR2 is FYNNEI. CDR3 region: CASSIQGASGQPQHF. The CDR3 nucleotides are TGTGCCAGCAGTATACAGGGGGCTAGCGGTCAGCCCCAGCATTTT.

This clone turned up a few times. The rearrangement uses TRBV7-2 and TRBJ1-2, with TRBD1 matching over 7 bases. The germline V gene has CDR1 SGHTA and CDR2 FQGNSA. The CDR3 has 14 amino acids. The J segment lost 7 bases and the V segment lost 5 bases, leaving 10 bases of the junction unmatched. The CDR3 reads CASSAGGTALGYTF. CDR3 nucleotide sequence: TGTGCCAGCAGCGCCGGCGGGACAGCCCTTGGCTACACCTTC.

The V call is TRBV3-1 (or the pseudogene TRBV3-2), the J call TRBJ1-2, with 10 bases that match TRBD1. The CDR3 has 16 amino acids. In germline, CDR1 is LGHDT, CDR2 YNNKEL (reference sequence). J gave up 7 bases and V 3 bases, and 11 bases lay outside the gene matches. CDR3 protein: CASSHGGGQGIFGYTF. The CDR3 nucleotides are TGTGCCAGCAGCCACGGAGGGGGACAGGGGATTTTTGGCTACACCTTC.

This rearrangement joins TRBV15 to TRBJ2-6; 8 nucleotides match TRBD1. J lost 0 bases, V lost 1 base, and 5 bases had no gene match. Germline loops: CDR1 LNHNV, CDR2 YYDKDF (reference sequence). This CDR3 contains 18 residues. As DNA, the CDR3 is TGTGCCACCAGCAGAGCGGACAGGGTGGCCTCTGGGGCCAACGTCCTGACTTTC. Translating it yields CATSRADRVASGANVLTF.

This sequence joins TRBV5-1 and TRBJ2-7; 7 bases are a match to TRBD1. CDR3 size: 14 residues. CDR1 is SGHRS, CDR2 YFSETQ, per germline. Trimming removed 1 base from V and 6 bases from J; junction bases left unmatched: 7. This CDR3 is CASSLLQGGLEQYF. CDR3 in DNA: TGCGCCAGCAGCTTGTTGCAAGGGGGCCTCGAGCAGTACTTC.

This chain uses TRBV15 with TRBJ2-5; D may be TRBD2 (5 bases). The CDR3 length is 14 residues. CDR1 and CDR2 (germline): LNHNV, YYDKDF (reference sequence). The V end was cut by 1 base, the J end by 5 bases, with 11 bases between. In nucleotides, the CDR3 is TGTGCCACCAGCAGAGGAGGGCTTGGGGAGACCCAGTACTTC. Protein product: CATSRGGLGETQYF.

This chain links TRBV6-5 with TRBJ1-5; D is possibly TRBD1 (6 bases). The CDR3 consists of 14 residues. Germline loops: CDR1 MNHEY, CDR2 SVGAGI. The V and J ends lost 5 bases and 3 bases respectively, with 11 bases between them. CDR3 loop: CASSTTGPNQPQHF. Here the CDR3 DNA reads TGTGCCAGCAGTACCACAGGGCCCAATCAGCCCCAGCATTTT.

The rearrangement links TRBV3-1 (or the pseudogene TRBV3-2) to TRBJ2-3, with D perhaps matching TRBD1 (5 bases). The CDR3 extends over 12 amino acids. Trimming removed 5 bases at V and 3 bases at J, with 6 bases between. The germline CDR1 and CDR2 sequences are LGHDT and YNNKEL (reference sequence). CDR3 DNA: TGTGCCAGCAGCTCAGGGACAGATACGCAGTATTTT. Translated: CASSSGTDTQYF.

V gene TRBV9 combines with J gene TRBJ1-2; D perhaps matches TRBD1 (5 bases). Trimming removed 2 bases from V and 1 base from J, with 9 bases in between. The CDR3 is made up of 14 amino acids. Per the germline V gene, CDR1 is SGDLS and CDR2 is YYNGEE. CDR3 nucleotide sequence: TGTGCCAGCAGCGTCGGGGGGTTTAACTATGGCTACACCTTC. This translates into CASSVGGFNYGYTF.

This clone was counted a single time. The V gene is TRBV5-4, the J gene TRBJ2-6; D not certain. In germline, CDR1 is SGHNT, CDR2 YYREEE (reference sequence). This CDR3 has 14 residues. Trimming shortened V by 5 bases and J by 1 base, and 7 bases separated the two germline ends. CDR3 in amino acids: CASSPISGANVLTF. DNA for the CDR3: TGTGCCAGCAGTCCCATTTCTGGGGCCAACGTCCTGACTTTC.

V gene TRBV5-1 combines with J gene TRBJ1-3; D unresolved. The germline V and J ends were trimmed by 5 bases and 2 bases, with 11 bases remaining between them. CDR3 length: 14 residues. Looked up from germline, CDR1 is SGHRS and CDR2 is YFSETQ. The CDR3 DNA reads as TGCGCCAGCAGGCCTCAGGAGGCTGGAAACACCATATATTTT. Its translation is CASRPQEAGNTIYF. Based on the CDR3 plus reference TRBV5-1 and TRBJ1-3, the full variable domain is KAGVTQTPRYLIKTRGQQVTLSCSPISGHRSVSWYQQTPGQGLQFLFEYFSETQRNKGNFPGRFSGRQFSNSRSEMNVSTLELGDSALYLCASRPQEAGNTIYFGEGSWLTVV.

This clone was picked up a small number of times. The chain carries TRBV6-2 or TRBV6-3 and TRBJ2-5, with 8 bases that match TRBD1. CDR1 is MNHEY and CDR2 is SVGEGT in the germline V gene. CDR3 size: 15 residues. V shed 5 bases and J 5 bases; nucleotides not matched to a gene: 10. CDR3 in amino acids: CASSTPLDRDETQYF. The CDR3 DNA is TGTGCCAGCAGTACACCCCTGGACAGGGACGAGACCCAGTACTTC.

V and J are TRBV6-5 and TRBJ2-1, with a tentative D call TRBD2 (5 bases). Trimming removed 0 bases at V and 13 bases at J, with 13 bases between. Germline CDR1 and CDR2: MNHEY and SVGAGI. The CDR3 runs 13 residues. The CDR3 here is CASSYSNGLVQFF. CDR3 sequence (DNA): TGTGCCAGCAGTTACTCGAACGGACTGGTACAGTTCTTC.

The CDR3 coding sequence is TGCGCCAGCAGTGATTCAGGGGGAGGCGGCTACACCTTC. Its protein is CASSDSGGGGYTF. The V and J genes are TRBV10-1 and TRBJ1-2; TRBD1 matches at 7 bases. The CDR3 totals 13 residues. The V and J ends lost 3 bases and 8 bases, in that order; junction bases with no gene match: 6. Germline V gene lookup returns CDR1 WNHNN and CDR2 SYGVQD (reference sequence).

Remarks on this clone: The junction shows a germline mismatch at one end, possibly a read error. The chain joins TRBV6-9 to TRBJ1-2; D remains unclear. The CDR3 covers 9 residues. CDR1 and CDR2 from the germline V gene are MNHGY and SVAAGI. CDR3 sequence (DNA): TGTGCCAGCAGTTATTCGAGTGACTTC. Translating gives CASSYSSDF.

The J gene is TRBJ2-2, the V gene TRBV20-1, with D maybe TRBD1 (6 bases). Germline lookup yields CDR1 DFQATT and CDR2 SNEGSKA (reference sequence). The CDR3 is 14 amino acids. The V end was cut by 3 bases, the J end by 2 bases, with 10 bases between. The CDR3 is CSASHRANTGELFF. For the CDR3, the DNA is TGCAGTGCTAGTCACAGGGCTAACACCGGGGAGCTGTTTTTT.

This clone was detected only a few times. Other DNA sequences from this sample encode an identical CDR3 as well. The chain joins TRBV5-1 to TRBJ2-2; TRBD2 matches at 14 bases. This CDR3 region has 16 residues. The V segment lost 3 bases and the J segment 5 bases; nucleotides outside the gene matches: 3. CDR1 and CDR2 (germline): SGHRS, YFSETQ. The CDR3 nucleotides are TGCGCCAGCAGCTCAGGACTAGCGGGAGGTACCGGGGAGCTGTTTTTT. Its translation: CASSSGLAGGTGELFF.